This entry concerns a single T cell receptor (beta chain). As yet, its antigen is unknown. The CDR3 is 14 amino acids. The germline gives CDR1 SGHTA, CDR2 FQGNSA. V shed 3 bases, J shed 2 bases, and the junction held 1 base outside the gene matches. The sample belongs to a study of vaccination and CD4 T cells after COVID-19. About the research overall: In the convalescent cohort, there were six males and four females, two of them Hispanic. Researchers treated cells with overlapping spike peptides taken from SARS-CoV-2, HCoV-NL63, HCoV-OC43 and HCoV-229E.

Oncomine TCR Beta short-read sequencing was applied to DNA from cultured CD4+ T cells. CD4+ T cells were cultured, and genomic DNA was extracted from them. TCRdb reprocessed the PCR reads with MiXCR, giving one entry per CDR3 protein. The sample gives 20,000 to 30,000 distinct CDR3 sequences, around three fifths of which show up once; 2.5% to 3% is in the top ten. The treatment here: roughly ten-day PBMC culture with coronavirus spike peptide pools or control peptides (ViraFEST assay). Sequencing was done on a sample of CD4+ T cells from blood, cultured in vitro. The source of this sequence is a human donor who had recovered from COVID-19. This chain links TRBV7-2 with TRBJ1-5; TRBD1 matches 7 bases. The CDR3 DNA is TGTGCCAGCAGCTTTGGACAGGGCAATCAGCCCCAGCATTTT. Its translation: CASSFGQGNQPQHF.